The clone carrying this T cell receptor beta chain was detected a few times. 60 Vbeta and 13 Jbeta primers were used in PCR. Sequencing used immunoSEQ multiplex PCR; TCRdb keeps in-frame clones, though not all of them. This table has 90,000 to 100,000 clones, around 79% appearing once. The CDR3 runs to 15 residues. The junction had 5 bases not matched to a gene; V was cut back by 4 bases and J by 6 bases. Germline V lookup: CDR1 MDHEN, CDR2 SYDVKM. The data are from a study of cytomegalovirus exposure and HLA in healthy donors. The chain links TRBV28 to TRBJ1-4, with TRBD1 identical over 10 bases. The receptor's source is a woman in her thirties or forties in good health and CMV-seronegative. Sequenced material: PBMCs. In DNA, the CDR3 is TGTGCCAGCAGTTCATGGACAGGGGGAGATGAAAAACTGTTTTTT. This codes for CASSSWTGGDEKLFF. Using reference TRBV28 and TRBJ1-4 for the parts outside the CDR3, the full variable domain is DVKVTQSSRYLVKRTGEKVFLECVQDMDHENMFWYRQDPGLGLRLIYFSYDVKMKEKGDIPEGYSVSREKKERFSLILESASTNQTSMYLCASSSWTGGDEKLFFGSGTQLSVL.